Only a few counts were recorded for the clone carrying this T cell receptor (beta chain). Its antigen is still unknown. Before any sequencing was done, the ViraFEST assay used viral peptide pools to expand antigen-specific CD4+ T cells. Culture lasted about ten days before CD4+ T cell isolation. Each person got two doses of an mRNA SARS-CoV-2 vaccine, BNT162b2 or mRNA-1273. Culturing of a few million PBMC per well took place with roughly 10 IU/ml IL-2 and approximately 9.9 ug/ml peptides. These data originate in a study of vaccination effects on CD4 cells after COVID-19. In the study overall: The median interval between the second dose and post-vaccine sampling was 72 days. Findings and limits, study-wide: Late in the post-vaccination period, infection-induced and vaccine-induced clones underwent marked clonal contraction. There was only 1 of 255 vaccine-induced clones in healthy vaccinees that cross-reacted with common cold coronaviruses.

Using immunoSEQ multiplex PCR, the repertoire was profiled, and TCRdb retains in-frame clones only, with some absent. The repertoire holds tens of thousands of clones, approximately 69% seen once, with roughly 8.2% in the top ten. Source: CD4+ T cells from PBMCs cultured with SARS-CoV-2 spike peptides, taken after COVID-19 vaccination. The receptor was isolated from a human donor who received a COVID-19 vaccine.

DNA of the CDR3: TGTGCCAGTAGCCCAGGGCACAATCAGCCCCAGCATTTT. Its protein product is CASSPGHNQPQHF. This sequence joins TRBV19 and TRBJ1-5, with D possibly matching TRBD1 (5 bases). CDR1 is LNHDA, CDR2 SQIVND, per germline (reference sequence). The CDR3 loop spans 13 amino acids. V was clipped by 6 bases and J by 3 bases, with 9 bases between them.